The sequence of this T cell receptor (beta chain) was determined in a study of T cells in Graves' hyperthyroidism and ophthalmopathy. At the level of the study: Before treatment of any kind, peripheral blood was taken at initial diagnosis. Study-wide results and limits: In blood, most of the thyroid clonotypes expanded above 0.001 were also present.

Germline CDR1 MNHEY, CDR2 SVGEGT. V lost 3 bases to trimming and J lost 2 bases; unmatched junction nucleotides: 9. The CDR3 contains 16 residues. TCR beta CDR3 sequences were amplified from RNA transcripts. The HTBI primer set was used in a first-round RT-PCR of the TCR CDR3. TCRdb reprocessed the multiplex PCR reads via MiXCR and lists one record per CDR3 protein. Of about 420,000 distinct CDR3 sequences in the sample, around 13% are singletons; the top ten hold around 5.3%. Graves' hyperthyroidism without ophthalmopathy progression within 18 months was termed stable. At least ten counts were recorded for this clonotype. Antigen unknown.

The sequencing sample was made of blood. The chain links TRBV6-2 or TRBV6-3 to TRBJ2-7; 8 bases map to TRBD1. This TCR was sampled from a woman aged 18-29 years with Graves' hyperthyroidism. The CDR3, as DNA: TGTGCCAGCAGTTATCCCGGGACAGGAGGGACCTACGAGCAGTACTTC. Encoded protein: CASSYPGTGGTYEQYF.